The rows below give T cell receptor beta chains drawn from one sample of a study of T cells after yellow fever vaccination. MiXCR, run by TCRdb on the 5' RACE reads, gives a single entry per CDR3 protein. The sample lists 450,000 to 650,000 distinct CDR3 sequences, less than 15% occurring once. Sequencing used PBMCs, obtained on the day of the yellow fever booster vaccination. These receptors originate from a man aged 30-40 years who received the YFV17D yellow fever vaccine. CDR3s include the opening cysteine and the closing phenylalanine or tryptophan. D genes are given only for firm matches. Size is omitted from some rows. Given values are once, few, many or a class for expanded clones.

TRBD2	TRBV19	many	TRBJ2-1	16	CASSSPAGGVNNEQFF	TGTGCCAGTAGTAGCCCAGCGGGAGGGGTTAACAATGAGCAGTTCTTC
TRBD1	TRBV7-2	few	TRBJ1-1	14	CASSFGTGVTEAFF	TGTGCCAGCAGCTTCGGGACAGGGGTCACTGAAGCTTTCTTT
TRBD2	TRBV29-1	.	TRBJ2-7	12	CSVRLAGYEQYF	TGCAGCGTTCGACTAGCCGGCTACGAGCAGTACTTC
.	TRBV5-6	few	TRBJ2-1	13	CASSIREGSRQFF	TGTGCCAGCAGCATAAGAGAGGGAAGTCGGCAGTTCTTC
.	TRBV5-1	.	TRBJ2-3	15	CASSNLDPRTDTQYF	TGCGCCAGCAGCAACCTGGACCCCCGCACAGATACGCAGTATTTT
TRBD2	TRBV20-1	.	TRBJ2-3	15	CSARAPSGSTDTQYF	TGCAGTGCTAGAGCGCCTAGCGGGAGCACAGATACGCAGTATTTT
TRBD2	TRBV20-1	.	TRBJ2-1	16	CSAGTSDERYYNEQFF	TGCAGTGCGGGGACTAGCGACGAGCGGTACTACAATGAGCAGTTCTTC
TRBD2	TRBV12-3/TRBV12-4	.	TRBJ2-5	16	CASSLGATSEEETQYF	TGTGCCAGCAGTTTAGGGGCGACTAGCGAAGAAGAGACCCAGTACTTC
.	TRBV7-9	.	TRBJ2-6	16	CASSSRVSPGANVLTF	TGTGCCAGCAGCTCCAGGGTATCCCCTGGGGCCAACGTCCTGACTTTC
.	TRBV12-3/TRBV12-4	.	TRBJ2-7	12	CASSFHGDEQYF	TGTGCCAGCAGTTTTCATGGGGACGAGCAGTACTTC
TRBD1	TRBV12-3/TRBV12-4	few	TRBJ2-4	13	CASSPQGKGIQYF	TGTGCCAGCAGCCCACAGGGGAAGGGCATTCAGTACTTC
.	TRBV7-9	.	TRBJ2-3	13	CASSTVSTDTQYF	TGTGCCAGCAGCACCGTCTCCACAGATACGCAGTATTTT
.	TRBV7-2	few	TRBJ2-7	15	CASSPHGTIGFAQYF	TGTGCCAGCAGCCCACATGGGACAATTGGTTTTGCCCAGTACTTC
TRBD2	TRBV28	few	TRBJ2-5	12	CASGMTSVKMHF	TGTGCCAGCGGAATGACTAGCGTAAAGATGCACTTC
.	TRBV7-2	few	TRBJ2-1	13	CASSLGVKPEQFF	TGTGCCAGCAGCTTAGGAGTCAAGCCTGAGCAGTTCTTC
.	TRBV5-5	.	TRBJ1-2	15	CASSLIGRSDYGYTF	TGTGCCAGCAGCTTGATTGGGCGGAGCGACTATGGCTACACCTTC
.	TRBV9	.	TRBJ2-3	13	CASSVSITDTQYF	TGTGCCAGCAGCGTTAGTATCACAGATACGCAGTATTTT
.	TRBV5-6	.	TRBJ2-7	13	CASSFYAAYEQYF	TGTGCCAGCAGCTTTTATGCTGCCTACGAGCAGTACTTC
.	TRBV27	few	TRBJ2-5	14	CASSSRTTRGTQYF	TGTGCCAGCAGTTCCCGGACTACCCGGGGGACCCAGTACTTC
TRBD2	TRBV20-1	.	TRBJ2-7	15	CSAIRRVAGVGEQYF	TGCAGTGCTATCAGAAGGGTAGCGGGAGTGGGAGAGCAGTACTTC
.	TRBV29-1	few	TRBJ1-2	14	CSVDIALSENGYTF	TGCAGCGTTGATATAGCTCTGAGCGAGAACGGCTACACCTTC
.	TRBV3-1	few	TRBJ1-2	15	CASSQEGGPNYGYTF	TGTGCCAGCAGCCAAGAGGGGGGACCTAACTATGGCTACACCTTC
.	TRBV9	.	TRBJ1-2	11	CASSELSGYTF	TGTGCCAGCAGCGAACTTAGTGGCTACACCTTC
.	TRBV7-9	few	TRBJ1-5	16	CASSLALGTFNQPQHF	TGTGCCAGCAGCTTAGCTTTAGGGACTTTCAATCAGCCCCAGCATTTT
.	TRBV6-5	.	TRBJ1-1	14	CASSYRGVSAEAFF	TGTGCCAGCAGTTATCGGGGCGTTTCAGCTGAAGCTTTCTTT
.	TRBV10-2	few	TRBJ2-5	11	CASIVNGAQYF	TGCGCCAGCATTGTCAATGGGGCCCAGTACTTC
.	TRBV10-3	few	TRBJ2-7	15	CAISEPAGGVNEQYF	TGTGCCATCAGTGAGCCCGCCGGGGGAGTAAACGAGCAGTACTTC
.	TRBV5-1	.	TRBJ2-5	14	CASSVSEGVETQYF	TGCGCCAGCAGCGTCTCGGAGGGGGTCGAGACCCAGTACTTC
.	TRBV5-1	few	TRBJ2-1	16	CASSLVAGLSDNEQFF	TGCGCCAGCAGCCTGGTTGCGGGACTTTCTGACAATGAGCAGTTCTTC
.	TRBV5-1	.	TRBJ1-5	16	CASSRDGRGGNQPQHF	TGCGCCAGCAGCCGCGATGGGCGGGGTGGCAATCAGCCCCAGCATTTT
TRBD2	TRBV28	.	TRBJ2-3	15	CASSLAVDYGDTQYF	TGTGCCAGTAGTCTAGCGGTTGATTATGGAGATACGCAGTATTTT
.	TRBV3-1	.	TRBJ1-5	12	CASSQGAGIQHF	TGTGCCAGCAGCCAAGGTGCAGGAATACAGCATTTT
.	TRBV7-3	.	TRBJ1-2	14	CASSLTGGVSGYTF	TGTGCCAGCAGCTTAACGGGGGGTGTGAGTGGCTACACCTTC
.	TRBV19	.	TRBJ1-5	13	CASSETIVQPQHF	TGTGCCAGTAGTGAGACAATCGTACAGCCCCAGCATTTT
.	TRBV12-3/TRBV12-4	.	TRBJ2-1	15	CASSLSSGTPNEQFF	TGTGCCAGCAGCCTCTCATCGGGGACCCCCAATGAGCAGTTCTTC
TRBD2	TRBV5-1	few	TRBJ2-2	16	CASRPRLASNTGELFF	TGCGCCAGCAGACCAAGACTAGCGTCGAACACCGGGGAGCTGTTTTTT
TRBD2	TRBV14	few	TRBJ2-3	17	CASSRGTSGSRSDTQYF	TGTGCCAGCAGCAGAGGGACTAGCGGGAGTCGGTCGGATACGCAGTATTTT
.	TRBV29-1	many	TRBJ2-2	13	CSGQRGVAGELFF	TGCAGCGGACAACGGGGTGTAGCCGGGGAGCTGTTTTTT
.	TRBV15	many	TRBJ2-7	13	CATSREGGYEQYF	TGTGCCACCAGCAGAGAGGGTGGTTACGAGCAGTACTTC
.	TRBV20-1	.	TRBJ2-7	13	CSAKRLSSYEQYF	TGCAGTGCTAAGCGCCTGAGCTCCTACGAGCAGTACTTC
TRBD1	TRBV20-1	few	TRBJ1-6	16	CSARDVGGQGYSPLHF	TGCAGTGCTAGAGATGTGGGGGGACAGGGTTATTCACCCCTCCACTTT
.	TRBV27	.	TRBJ1-5	15	CASMEFGRTDQPQHF	TGTGCCAGCATGGAGTTCGGGAGGACTGATCAGCCCCAGCATTTT
TRBD1	TRBV29-1	many	TRBJ2-1	14	CSGRQGQLVNEQFF	TGCAGCGGTAGACAGGGGCAGTTAGTTAATGAGCAGTTCTTC
TRBD2	TRBV20-1	.	TRBJ2-7	14	CSANLAAYSGGQYF	TGCAGTGCTAATCTAGCGGCCTACTCGGGCGGGCAGTACTTC
.	TRBV12-3/TRBV12-4	.	TRBJ2-7	15	CASSLDPPPTYEQYF	TGTGCCAGCAGTTTAGACCCTCCCCCCACCTACGAGCAGTACTTC
TRBD2	TRBV5-1	.	TRBJ2-3	14	CAGRLAGGVDTQYF	TGCGCCGGACGACTAGCGGGAGGGGTAGATACGCAGTATTTT